The rows below give T cell receptor beta chains drawn from one sample of a study of OX40 agonist ivuxolimab in advanced cancers. Measured with immunoSEQ multiplex PCR; TCRdb has only the in-frame clones, and not every one. The data contain tens of thousands of clones, around nine tenths of them singletons. The starting material was CD4+ or CD8+ T cells sorted from blood, obtained in a trial of the OX40 agonist ivuxolimab. The receptors originated from an adult with an advanced solid tumor such as melanoma, head and neck, liver or kidney cancer. Both conserved end residues are part of each CDR3. The order of the fields is clone size, J gene, V gene, D gene, CDR3 DNA, CDR3 protein. The D gene is left open where the match is weak. Size is omitted from some rows. Given values are once, few, many or a class for expanded clones.

- TRBJ2-5 TRBV20-1 TRBD1 TGCAGTGCTGGGGACAGGGAGACCCAGTACTTC CSAGDRETQYF
- TRBJ2-1 TRBV6-6 TRBD2 TGTGCCAGCAGTTACTCCGGGACTAGCTCCTACAATGAGCAGTTCTTC CASSYSGTSSYNEQFF
- TRBJ2-1 TRBV10-1 TRBD1 TGCGCCACTTCACAGGGGGCTAGGGATGAGCAGTTCTTC CATSQGARDEQFF
- TRBJ2-5 TRBV2 - TGTGCCAGCAGTGGGGGGGTCTACCAAGAGACCCAGTACTTC CASSGGVYQETQYF
once TRBJ1-2 TRBV9 - TGTGCCAGCAGCGTAGGGGCAGGCCCCTATGGCTACACCTTC CASSVGAGPYGYTF
- TRBJ2-3 TRBV12-1 - TGTGCCAGCAGCTTTGCGCAAAGTCGGGCTAGCGGGGGAACTAAATCCACAGATACGCAGTATTTT CASSFAQSRASGGTKSTDTQYF
- TRBJ2-3 TRBV12-1 - TGTGCCAGCAGCTTTGAACAGGGGGCGGATACGCAGTATTTT CASSFEQGADTQYF
- TRBJ2-7 TRBV28 TRBD2 TGTGCCAGCAGAACCAGCCTAGCGGACTCCTACGAGCAGTACTTC CASRTSLADSYEQYF
- TRBJ2-2 TRBV11-2 TRBD2 TGTGCCAGCAGCGCACTAGCGGGAGTAATCGGGGAGCTGTTTTTT CASSALAGVIGELFF
- TRBJ2-1 TRBV10-2 - TGCGCCAGCAGTGAGATCTACAATGAGCAGTTCTTC CASSEIYNEQFF
- TRBJ2-7 TRBV2 - TGTGCCAGCAGCAGACCCGTGGCCCCCTACGAGCAGTACTTC CASSRPVAPYEQYF
few TRBJ2-5 TRBV29-1 TRBD1 TGCAGCGTTGAAGGGGGGACAGGGGTCAAGACCCAGTACTTC CSVEGGTGVKTQYF
- TRBJ2-2 TRBV5-1 TRBD2 TGCGCCAGCAGCACAAGGGGGACTAGCATTACCGGGGAGCTGTTTTTT CASSTRGTSITGELFF
- TRBJ1-5 TRBV30 - TGTGCCTGGGGCCTCGGGAATCAGCCCCAGCATTTT CAWGLGNQPQHF
- TRBJ2-1 TRBV5-1 - TGCGCCAGCAGCTTGGTGGGGGCTGATGAGCAGTTCTTC CASSLVGADEQFF
- TRBJ1-1 TRBV2 - TGTGCCAGCAGTGAAGAGGGGCAGGGGCTGCGAGCTTTCTTT CASSEEGQGLRAFF
- TRBJ2-5 TRBV7-9 - TGTGCCAGCAGCTTAACTCAAGAGACCCAGTACTTC CASSLTQETQYF
- TRBJ1-1 TRBV28 TRBD1 TGTGCCAGCAGTTTGGGGACAGCTGAAGCTTTCTTT CASSLGTAEAFF
- TRBJ1-5 TRBV19 TRBD1 TGTGCCAGTAGTATTGGGCCGGGACAGGGGGAATATAGCAATCAGCCCCAGCATTTT CASSIGPGQGEYSNQPQHF
- TRBJ2-3 TRBV29-1 TRBD2 TGCAGCGCTGGCGAGACTAGCGGCAACACAGATACGCAGTATTTT CSAGETSGNTDTQYF
- TRBJ1-1 TRBV15 - TGTGCCACCAGACCTTCTAAGACGTGGGGGACTGAAGCTTTCTTT CATRPSKTWGTEAFF
- TRBJ2-1 TRBV4-2 - TGTGCCAGCAGCCAAACAACCCAGGTCCGCGGAGAGCAGTTCTTC CASSQTTQVRGEQFF